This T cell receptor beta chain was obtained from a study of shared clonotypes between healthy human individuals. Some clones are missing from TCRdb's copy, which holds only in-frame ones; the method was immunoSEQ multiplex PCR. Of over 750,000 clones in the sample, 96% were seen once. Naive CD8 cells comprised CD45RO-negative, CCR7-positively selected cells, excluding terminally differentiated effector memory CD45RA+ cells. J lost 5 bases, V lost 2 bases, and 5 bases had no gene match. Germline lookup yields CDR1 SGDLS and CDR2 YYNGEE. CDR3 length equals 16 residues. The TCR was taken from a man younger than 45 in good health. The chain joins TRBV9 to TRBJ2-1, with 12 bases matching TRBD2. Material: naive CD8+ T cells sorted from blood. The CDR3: CASSVGLAGYHNEQFF. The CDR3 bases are TGTGCCAGCAGCGTCGGACTAGCGGGGTACCACAATGAGCAGTTCTTC.